The 7 T cell receptor beta chains below all came from one sample that was sequenced in a study of shared clonotypes between healthy human individuals. Sequencing used immunoSEQ multiplex PCR; TCRdb keeps in-frame clones, though not all of them. The sample contains some 2,000,000 clones, around 95% of which appear only once. Sequenced input: naive CD4+ T cells sorted from blood. The subset was: CD45RA+ positively selected. These TCRs come from a man aged 18-30 years in good health.

The DNA for the CDR3 is TGTGCCAGCAGCGACCAGGGGATTGGGGCCAACGTCCTGACTTTC. Amino acids: CASSDQGIGANVLTF. The chain recombines TRBV6-6 with TRBJ2-6, with D perhaps matching TRBD1 (6 bases). Germline CDR1 MNHNY, CDR2 SVGAGI (reference sequence). With 6 bases removed from V and 3 bases from J, the gap between germline ends came to 12 bases. CDR3 size: 15 residues.

The CDR3 sequence: CASSSARDYSPLHF. The CDR3 nucleotides are TGTGCCAGCAGTTCCGCCCGGGATTATTCACCCCTCCACTTT. This chain connects TRBV6-5 to TRBJ1-6; D unclear. Germline V CDR1 and CDR2: MNHEY, SVGAGI. This CDR3 is built from 14 residues. Trimming removed 4 bases from V and 8 bases from J, with 12 bases in between.

The chain uses TRBV10-3 and TRBJ2-1; TRBD2 matches 14 bases. The CDR3 has 15 residues. Losses at the gene ends were 6 bases for V and 7 bases for J; bases not matched to a gene: 5. Germline lookup yields CDR1 ENHRY and CDR2 SYGVKD. The CDR3 loop is CAISATSGRGNEQFF. The CDR3 DNA reads TGTGCCATCAGCGCGACTAGCGGGAGGGGGAATGAGCAGTTCTTC.

CDR3 DNA: TGTGCCAGCAGCTCCCCGGGACAGACCTTCTATGGCTACACCTTC. The encoded protein is CASSSPGQTFYGYTF. The chain is built from TRBV28 and TRBJ1-2, with TRBD1 matching 7 bases. Germline values: CDR1 MDHEN, CDR2 SYDVKM. The CDR3 is 15 residues long. Trimming cost V 6 bases and J 4 bases; bases outside gene matches: 11.

The chain uses TRBV6-6 and TRBJ1-5; a possible D gene is TRBD1 (6 bases). Trimming removed 6 bases from V and 0 bases from J, with 12 bases in between. The CDR3 consists of 15 residues. Germline V gene data show CDR1 as MNHNY and CDR2 as SVGAGI (reference sequence). The chain's CDR3 is CASSPDRYSNQPQHF. In DNA, the CDR3 is TGTGCCAGCAGCCCGGACAGATATAGCAATCAGCCCCAGCATTTT.

In DNA form, the CDR3 reads TGTGCCAGCGCCGAACTAACGAACTACGAGCAGTACTTC. This sequence encodes CASAELTNYEQYF. This chain uses TRBV18 with TRBJ2-7; unclear D gene. The CDR3 has 13 residues. The V gene lost 8 bases and the J gene lost 3 bases, with 14 bases spanning the gap. Germline CDR1 KGHSH, CDR2 LQKENI.

The chain links TRBV28 to TRBJ2-5; the D call may be TRBD1 or TRBD2 (5 bases each). The V end was cut by 8 bases, the J end by 4 bases, with 20 bases between. In germline, CDR1 is MDHEN, CDR2 SYDVKM. The CDR3 is made up of 15 amino acids. The CDR3 DNA is TGTGCCAGCTTGGGCCAGGGAGTTGGGCGAGAGACCCAGTACTTC. This encodes CASLGQGVGRETQYF.